The present T cell receptor beta chain was sequenced within a study of shared clonotypes between healthy human individuals. Terminally differentiated effector memory CD45RA+ cells were excluded from the naive CD8 cells, which were CD45RO-negative and positively selected for CCR7. Measured with immunoSEQ multiplex PCR; TCRdb has only the in-frame clones, and not every one. The data show over 2,000,000 clones, with roughly 95% seen just once and about 1.7% held by the top ten. Germline values: CDR1 SEHNR, CDR2 FQNEAQ (reference sequence). CDR3 size: 14 residues. The ends were cut back, 1 base at V and 3 bases at J, with 10 bases in the middle.

The source is a man aged 18 to 30 in good health. Some clones in this sample may be carry-over from other donors' samples. The rearrangement links TRBV7-9 to TRBJ2-7, with no clear D. The sequencing input was naive CD8+ T cells from PBMCs. CDR3 coding DNA: TGTGCCAGCAGCTTAGTCGCGGCTCTCTACGAGCAGTACTTC. Translated, it gives CASSLVAALYEQYF.